The 12 T cell receptor beta chains listed next were all sequenced from one sample in a study of blood T cell repertoires in COVID-19. Sequencing used immunoSEQ multiplex PCR; TCRdb keeps in-frame clones, though not all of them. The data show roughly 150,000 clones, with less than 85% seen just once and around 8% held by the top ten. The sample comprised peripheral blood. All receptors derive from a woman aged 55-70 years with COVID-19, enrolled during active disease.

The rearrangement links TRBV25-1 to TRBJ1-1; D gene uncertain. Germline values: CDR1 MGHDK, CDR2 SYGVNS. The CDR3 extends over 14 amino acids. V gave up 5 bases and J gave up 1 base, with 11 bases separating them. This chain's CDR3 is CASSPEAWNTEAFF. The CDR3 DNA reads as TGTGCCAGCAGTCCCGAGGCTTGGAACACTGAAGCTTTCTTT.

The V and J genes are TRBV25-1 and TRBJ1-5; no definite D call. The CDR3 contains 14 residues. V shed 6 bases and J shed 7 bases, with 16 bases lying between them. The V gene's germline CDR1 is MGHDK and CDR2 SYGVNS. The CDR3 here is CASSAGGGGQPQHF. The CDR3 DNA reads as TGTGCCAGCAGCGCTGGTGGAGGAGGGCAGCCCCAGCATTTT.

This clone was counted only a few times. The chain combines TRBV5-6 with TRBJ1-2; D not certain. The CDR3 consists of 13 residues. Germline CDR1 and CDR2: SGHDT and YYEEEE. Trimming removed 3 bases from V and 6 bases from J, with 12 bases in between. CDR3 amino acids: CASSWERKDGYTF. In nucleotides, the CDR3 is TGTGCCAGCAGCTGGGAGCGTAAGGATGGCTACACCTTC.

The chain carries TRBV20-1 and TRBJ2-1; 7 nucleotides match TRBD2. The germline V gene has CDR1 DFQATT and CDR2 SNEGSKA (reference sequence). The CDR3 length is 16 residues. Trimming at V came to 3 bases and at J to 0 bases, leaving 8 bases not matched to a gene. CDR3 DNA: TGCAGTGCTAGTCCTACTAGCGTCAGCTCCTACAATGAGCAGTTCTTC. Translating gives CSASPTSVSSYNEQFF.

This chain connects TRBV28 to TRBJ2-3; 7 bases are a match to TRBD2. The CDR3 length is 15 residues. The junction had 3 bases not matched to a gene; V was cut back by 2 bases and J by 1 base. Germline V CDR1 and CDR2: MDHEN, SYDVKM. Here the CDR3 DNA reads TGTGCCAGCAGTTTAGGGGGGAGGGGCACAGATACGCAGTATTTT. Amino acid sequence: CASSLGGRGTDTQYF.

The rearrangement links TRBV5-6 to TRBJ2-7; weak D call: TRBD1 (6 bases). Looked up from germline, CDR1 is SGHDT and CDR2 is YYEEEE. The CDR3 totals 18 residues. Deletions cut 4 bases from V and 2 bases from J, with 25 bases between. CDR3 residues: CASSPEGQLRSRPYEQYF. Written as DNA, the CDR3 is TGTGCCAGCAGCCCGGAAGGACAGCTAAGATCACGGCCCTACGAGCAGTACTTC.

The V gene is TRBV29-1, the J gene TRBJ2-5; 9 bases match TRBD2. Per germline, CDR1 SQVTM and CDR2 ANQGSEA. CDR3 length equals 14 residues. V was pared by 4 bases and J by 5 bases, with 8 bases of the junction left unmatched. The CDR3 DNA sequence: TGCAGCGTTGTGGGCGGGAGGGCCGTCGAGACCCAGTACTTC. As protein: CSVVGGRAVETQYF.

This clone was seen once. The rearrangement joins TRBV18 to TRBJ1-2; D is perhaps TRBD1 (6 bases). Germline V gene lookup returns CDR1 KGHSH and CDR2 LQKENI. Trimming pared 1 base from V and 8 bases from J, leaving 17 bases between. The CDR3 is made up of 15 amino acids. CDR3 loop: CASSPLPTGLAGYTF. The CDR3 nucleotides read TGTGCCAGCTCACCACTTCCGACAGGCTTGGCGGGCTACACCTTC.

V and J are TRBV9 and TRBJ2-2; 7 bases fit TRBD1. Trimming took 0 bases from V and 0 from J; bases not matched to a gene: 5. Germline CDR1 reads SGDLS; CDR2 reads YYNGEE. There are 17 residues in the CDR3. The CDR3 region is CASSVGPGGSNTGELFF. The CDR3 DNA reads TGTGCCAGCAGCGTAGGACCAGGGGGATCGAACACCGGGGAGCTGTTTTTT.

The chain recombines TRBV28 with TRBJ2-1, with unresolved D. V shed 6 bases and J shed 4 bases, with 16 bases lying between them. The CDR3 contains 15 residues. The germline V gene encodes CDR1 MDHEN and CDR2 SYDVKM. In DNA form, the CDR3 reads TGTGCCAGCAGATACGGTAACACAGTATACAATGAGCAGTTCTTC. Residues: CASRYGNTVYNEQFF.

V gene TRBV10-3 combines with J gene TRBJ2-1; tentatively, D is TRBD2 (6 bases). This CDR3 is built from 17 residues. CDR1 and CDR2 from the germline V gene are ENHRY and SYGVKD. Trimming pared 0 bases from V and 0 bases from J, leaving 12 bases between. The CDR3 DNA reads as TGTGCCATCAGTGAGTCCCGGGCGGGAAGCTCCTACAATGAGCAGTTCTTC. Translation: CAISESRAGSSYNEQFF.

The rearrangement links TRBV19 to TRBJ1-5, with TRBD1 matching 9 bases. Germline lookup yields CDR1 LNHDA and CDR2 SQIVND (reference sequence). V shed 4 bases, J shed 4 bases, and the junction held 14 bases outside the gene matches. The CDR3 covers 18 residues. The CDR3: CASSRYGTGSDRNQPQHF. For the CDR3, the DNA is TGTGCCAGTAGTAGGTATGGGACAGGGTCGGATCGGAATCAGCCCCAGCATTTT.